The 5 T cell receptor beta chains reported below all come from one sample, sequenced in a study of T cell responses to AZD1222 COVID-19 vaccine. Sequencing was performed with immunoSEQ multiplex PCR; in TCRdb, only in-frame clones are kept and a portion is missing. The sample holds some 150,000 clones, roughly nine tenths seen once. The sample here was peripheral blood, taken on day 0 of AZD1222 vaccination. Source of these receptors: an adult in good health.

The rearrangement uses TRBV7-2 and TRBJ2-3; 7 positions agree with TRBD2. This CDR3 is built from 16 residues. Unmatched junction bases numbered 6, after V lost 3 bases and J lost 0 bases. Per the germline V gene, CDR1 is SGHTA and CDR2 is FQGNSA. The CDR3 spells CASSFWGGVSTDTQYF. The CDR3 nucleotides read TGTGCCAGCAGCTTCTGGGGGGGAGTTAGCACAGATACGCAGTATTTT.

With respect to this clone: In the same sample, other DNA sequences code for this CDR3. The genes are TRBV5-1 and TRBJ1-1; the D is unclear. In germline, CDR1 is SGHRS, CDR2 YFSETQ. Trimming pared 0 bases from V and 1 base from J, leaving 4 bases between. The CDR3 has 13 residues. The CDR3 loop reads CASSLVTNTEAFF. DNA for the CDR3: TGCGCCAGCAGCTTGGTGACGAACACTGAAGCTTTCTTT.

The chain is built from TRBV19 and TRBJ2-2, with TRBD1 matching over 9 bases. Germline V gene lookup returns CDR1 LNHDA and CDR2 SQIVND (reference sequence). CDR3 length: 14 residues. The ends lost 10 bases at V and 3 bases at J; junction bases unmatched: 6. Written as DNA, the CDR3 is TGTGCCATCAAGGACAGGGGTGACACCGGGGAGCTGTTTTTT. It codes for CAIKDRGDTGELFF.

The rearrangement links TRBV7-9 to TRBJ2-3, with 8 bases that match TRBD2. This CDR3 comprises 17 residues. The V gene end was trimmed by 4 bases and the J gene end by 2 bases; junction bases not matched to a gene: 11. CDR1 SEHNR and CDR2 FQNEAQ come from the germline V gene (reference sequence). CDR3 sequence (DNA): TGTGCCAGCAGCTCCCCGTTGAAGCGGGAGAACACAGATACGCAGTATTTT. It codes for CASSSPLKRENTDTQYF.

The genes are TRBV29-1 and TRBJ2-1; D uncertain. CDR3 length: 12 residues. Germline loops: CDR1 SQVTM, CDR2 ANQGSEA. Trimming removed 3 bases at V and 3 bases at J, with 6 bases between. For the CDR3, the DNA is TGCAGCGTTGACAACGACTACAATGAGCAGTTCTTC. Protein product: CSVDNDYNEQFF.